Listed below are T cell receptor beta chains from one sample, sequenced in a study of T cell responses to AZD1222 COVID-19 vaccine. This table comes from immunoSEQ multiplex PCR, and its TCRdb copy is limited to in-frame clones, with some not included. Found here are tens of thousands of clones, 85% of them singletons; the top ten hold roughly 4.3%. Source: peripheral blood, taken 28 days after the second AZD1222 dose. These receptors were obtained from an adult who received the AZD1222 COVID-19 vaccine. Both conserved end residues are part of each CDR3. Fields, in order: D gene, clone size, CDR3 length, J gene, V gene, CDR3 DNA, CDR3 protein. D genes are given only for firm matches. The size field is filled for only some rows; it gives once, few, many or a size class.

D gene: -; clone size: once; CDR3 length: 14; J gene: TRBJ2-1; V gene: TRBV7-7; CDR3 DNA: TGTGCTAGCAGCCCCTCAGGGGTAGCAAATGAGCAGTTCTTC; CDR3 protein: CASSPSGVANEQFF
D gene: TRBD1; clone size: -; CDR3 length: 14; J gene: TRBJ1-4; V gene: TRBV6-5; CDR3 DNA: TGTGCCAGCAGAGGACAGGGGCGAAACGAAAAACTGTTTTTT; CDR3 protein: CASRGQGRNEKLFF
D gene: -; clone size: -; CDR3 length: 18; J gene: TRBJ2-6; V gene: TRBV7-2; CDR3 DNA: TGTGCCAGCAGCCTCGACCCGACAGCAGTCTCTGGGGCCAACGTCCTGACTTTC; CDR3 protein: CASSLDPTAVSGANVLTF
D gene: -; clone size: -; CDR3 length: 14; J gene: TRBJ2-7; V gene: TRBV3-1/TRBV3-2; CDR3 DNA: TGTGCCAGCAGCCAAGCGGCAGGCTACTACGAGCAGTACTTC; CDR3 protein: CASSQAAGYYEQYF
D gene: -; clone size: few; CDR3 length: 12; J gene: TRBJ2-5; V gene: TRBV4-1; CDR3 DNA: TGCGCCAGCAGCCAAGATACCGTGACCCAGTACTTC; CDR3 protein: CASSQDTVTQYF
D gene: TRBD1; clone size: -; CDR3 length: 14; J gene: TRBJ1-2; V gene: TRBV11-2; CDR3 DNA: TGTGCCAGCAGCCTAGGGGGCGCTAACTATGGCTACACCTTC; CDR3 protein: CASSLGGANYGYTF
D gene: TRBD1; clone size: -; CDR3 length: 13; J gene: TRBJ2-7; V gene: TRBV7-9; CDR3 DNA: TGTGCCAGCAGCTTCGACAGGGGGGCCGAGCAGTACTTC; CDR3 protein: CASSFDRGAEQYF
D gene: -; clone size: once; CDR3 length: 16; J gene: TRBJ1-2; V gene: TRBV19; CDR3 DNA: TGTGCCAGTAGCCCCAGGGGCGCCAGATTTGGCTATGGCTACACCTTC; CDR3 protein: CASSPRGARFGYGYTF
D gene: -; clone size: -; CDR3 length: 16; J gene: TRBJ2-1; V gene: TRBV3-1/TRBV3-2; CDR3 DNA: TGTGCCAGCAGCCCCCGTTCTCAACCGCCGGGCAATGAGCAGTTCTTC; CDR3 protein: CASSPRSQPPGNEQFF
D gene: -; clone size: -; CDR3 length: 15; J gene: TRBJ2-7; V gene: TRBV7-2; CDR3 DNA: TGTGCCAGCAGCTTAGCGCTCAGTTCATCCTACGAGCAGTACTTC; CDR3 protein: CASSLALSSSYEQYF
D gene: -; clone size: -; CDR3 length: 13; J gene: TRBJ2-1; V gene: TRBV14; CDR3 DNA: TGTGCCAGCAGCTCTACTAGGGGGGGCGAGCAGTTCTTC; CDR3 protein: CASSSTRGGEQFF
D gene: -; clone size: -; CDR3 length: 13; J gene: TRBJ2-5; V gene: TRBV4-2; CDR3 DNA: TGTGCCAGCAGCCAAGAGGGCGAAGAGACCCAGTACTTC; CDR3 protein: CASSQEGEETQYF
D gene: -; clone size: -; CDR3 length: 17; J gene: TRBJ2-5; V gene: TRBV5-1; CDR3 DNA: TGCGCCAGCAGCTTTTATCCCCGGGACCTACACCAAGAGACCCAGTACTTC; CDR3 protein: CASSFYPRDLHQETQYF
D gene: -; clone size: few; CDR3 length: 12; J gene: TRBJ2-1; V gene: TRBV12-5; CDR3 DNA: TGTGCTAGTGGCCAGACCGTTCTAGATCAGTTCTTC; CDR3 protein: CASGQTVLDQFF
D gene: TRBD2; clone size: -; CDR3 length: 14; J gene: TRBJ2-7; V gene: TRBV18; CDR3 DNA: TGTGCCAGCTCTCTAGCGGGAGCACTGTACGAGCAGTACTTC; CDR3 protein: CASSLAGALYEQYF
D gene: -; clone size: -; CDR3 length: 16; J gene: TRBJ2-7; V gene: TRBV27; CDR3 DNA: TGTGCCAGCAGTTTACATACGAATCAGGCTAGTCGTAAGCAGTACTTC; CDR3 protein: CASSLHTNQASRKQYF
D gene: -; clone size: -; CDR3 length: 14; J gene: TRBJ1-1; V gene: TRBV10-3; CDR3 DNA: TGTGCCATCAAAAATACCTCGACGAACACTGAAGCTTTCTTT; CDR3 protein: CAIKNTSTNTEAFF
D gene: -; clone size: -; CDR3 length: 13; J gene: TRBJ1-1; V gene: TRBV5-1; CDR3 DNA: TGCGCCAGCAGCTTGGGGGGGATAGGAGAAGCTTTCTTT; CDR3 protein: CASSLGGIGEAFF
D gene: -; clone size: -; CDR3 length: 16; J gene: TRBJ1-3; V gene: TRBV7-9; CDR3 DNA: TGTGCCAGCAGCTGGCCGGACGCCGACTCTGGAAACACCATATATTTT; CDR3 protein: CASSWPDADSGNTIYF
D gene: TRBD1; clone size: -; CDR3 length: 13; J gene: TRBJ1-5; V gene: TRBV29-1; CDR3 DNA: TGCAGCTACAGGGGTGGGGGTAATCAGCCCCAGCATTTT; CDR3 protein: CSYRGGGNQPQHF
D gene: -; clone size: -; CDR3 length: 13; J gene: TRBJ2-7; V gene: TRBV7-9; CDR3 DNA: TGTGCCAGCAGCCGAGGTTCCACCTACGAGCAGTACTTC; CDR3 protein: CASSRGSTYEQYF
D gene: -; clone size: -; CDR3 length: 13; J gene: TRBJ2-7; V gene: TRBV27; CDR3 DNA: TGTGCCAGCAGTTTAACAGGGCAGTACGAGCAGTACTTC; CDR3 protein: CASSLTGQYEQYF
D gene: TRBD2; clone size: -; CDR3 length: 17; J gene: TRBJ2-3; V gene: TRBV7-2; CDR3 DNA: TGTGCCAGCAGCTTAGCGCCTGGCGGGAGGGTATCAGATACGCAGTATTTT; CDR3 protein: CASSLAPGGRVSDTQYF
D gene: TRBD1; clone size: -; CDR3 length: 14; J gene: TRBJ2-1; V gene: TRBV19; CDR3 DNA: TGTGCCAGTAGTACCGGGACAGGGCTCAATCGACGGTTCTTC; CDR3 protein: CASSTGTGLNRRFF
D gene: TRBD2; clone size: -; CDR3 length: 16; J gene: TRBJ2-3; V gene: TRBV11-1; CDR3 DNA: TGTGCCAGCAGTCAACTAGCGGGGGGGTTCACAGATACGCAGTATTTT; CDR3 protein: CASSQLAGGFTDTQYF
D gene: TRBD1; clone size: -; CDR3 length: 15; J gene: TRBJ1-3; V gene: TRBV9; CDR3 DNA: TGTGCCAGCAGCGTCTCAGGGGGCACTGGAAACACCATATATTTT; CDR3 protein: CASSVSGGTGNTIYF
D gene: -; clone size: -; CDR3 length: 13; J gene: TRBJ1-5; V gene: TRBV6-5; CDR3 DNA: TGTGCCAGCAGACAAAGCAGGGGCGAGTCCCAGCATTTT; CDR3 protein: CASRQSRGESQHF
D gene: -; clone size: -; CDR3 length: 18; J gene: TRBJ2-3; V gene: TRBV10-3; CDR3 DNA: TGTGCCATCAGTGAGTCGAGGGTTGCGGGGCCTAGCACAGATACGCAGTATTTT; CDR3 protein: CAISESRVAGPSTDTQYF
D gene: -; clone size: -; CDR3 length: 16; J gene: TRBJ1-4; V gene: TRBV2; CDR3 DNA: TGTGCCAGCAGTGGGGACATGGGACAATGGGATGAAAAACTGTTTTTT; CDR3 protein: CASSGDMGQWDEKLFF
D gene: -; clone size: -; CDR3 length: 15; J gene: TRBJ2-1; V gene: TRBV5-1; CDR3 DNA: TGCGCCAGCAGCTTGGATCTGGGGGGCTACAATGAGCAGTTCTTC; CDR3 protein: CASSLDLGGYNEQFF
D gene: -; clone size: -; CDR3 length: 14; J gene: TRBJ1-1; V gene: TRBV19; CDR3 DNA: TGTGCCAGTAGTATAGAAGGGGTGAACACTGAAGCTTTCTTT; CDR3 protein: CASSIEGVNTEAFF
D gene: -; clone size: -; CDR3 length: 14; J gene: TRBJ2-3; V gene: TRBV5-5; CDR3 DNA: TGTGCCAGCAGCTCGGCGGCTAGCACAGATACGCAGTATTTT; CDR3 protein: CASSSAASTDTQYF
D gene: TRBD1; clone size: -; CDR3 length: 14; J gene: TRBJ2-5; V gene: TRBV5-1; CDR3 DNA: TGCGCCAGCAGCGTGGGACAGGGAGAGGAGACCCAGTACTTC; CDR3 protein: CASSVGQGEETQYF
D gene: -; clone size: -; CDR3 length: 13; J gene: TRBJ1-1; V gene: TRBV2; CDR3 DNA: TGTGCCAGCAGGGAGGGGGGCACCACTGAAGCTTTCTTT; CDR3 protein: CASREGGTTEAFF
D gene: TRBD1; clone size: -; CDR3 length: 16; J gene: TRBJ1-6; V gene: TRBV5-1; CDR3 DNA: TGCGCCAGCAGCTCAGGCTGGGACAGGGATCTTTCACCCCTCCACTTT; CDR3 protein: CASSSGWDRDLSPLHF
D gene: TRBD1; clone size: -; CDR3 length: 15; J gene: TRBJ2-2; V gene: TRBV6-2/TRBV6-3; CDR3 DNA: TGTGCCAGCAGTTGGGACAGGGGTAGCACCGGGGAGCTGTTTTTT; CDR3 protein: CASSWDRGSTGELFF
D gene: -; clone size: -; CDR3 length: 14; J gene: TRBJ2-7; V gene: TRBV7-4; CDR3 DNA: TGTGCCAGCAGCTCGGACTTACGGATAGACGAGCAGTACTTC; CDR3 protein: CASSSDLRIDEQYF
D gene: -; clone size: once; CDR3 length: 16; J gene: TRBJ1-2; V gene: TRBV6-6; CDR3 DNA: TGTGCCAGCAGTCGACGCGCAGGGACCTCTAACTATGGCTACACCTTC; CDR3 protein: CASSRRAGTSNYGYTF
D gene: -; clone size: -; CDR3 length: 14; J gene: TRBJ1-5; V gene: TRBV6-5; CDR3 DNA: TGTGCCAGCAGCCGCTTGGTGGGGGGTCAGCCCCAGCATTTT; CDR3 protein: CASSRLVGGQPQHF
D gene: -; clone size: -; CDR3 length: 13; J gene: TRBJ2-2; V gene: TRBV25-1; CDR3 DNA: TGTGCCAGCAGTATTTCGAACACCGGGGAGCTGTTTTTT; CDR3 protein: CASSISNTGELFF
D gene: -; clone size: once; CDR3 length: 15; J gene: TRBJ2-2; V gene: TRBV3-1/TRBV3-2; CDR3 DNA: TGTGCCAGCAGCCCGGTGCGGGGAAACACCGGGGAGCTGTTTTTT; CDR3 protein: CASSPVRGNTGELFF
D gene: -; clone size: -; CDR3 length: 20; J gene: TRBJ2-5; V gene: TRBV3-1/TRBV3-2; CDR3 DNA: TGTGCCAGCAGCCAAGCTTTTCATCTACCGGGGAGTGTATTTGCGGAGACCCAGTACTTC; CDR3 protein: CASSQAFHLPGSVFAETQYF
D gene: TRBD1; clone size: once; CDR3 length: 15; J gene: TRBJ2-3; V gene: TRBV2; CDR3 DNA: TGTGCCAGCAGTGAATCGGGACAGGGGACAGATACGCAGTATTTT; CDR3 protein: CASSESGQGTDTQYF
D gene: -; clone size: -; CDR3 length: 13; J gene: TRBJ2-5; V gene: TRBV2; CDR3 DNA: TGTGCCAGCACCGCGTGGGACGTGGAGACCCAGTACTTC; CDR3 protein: CASTAWDVETQYF
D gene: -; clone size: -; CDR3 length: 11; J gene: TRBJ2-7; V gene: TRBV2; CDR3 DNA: TGTGCCAGCAGTGAAGAATCCGAGCAGTACTTC; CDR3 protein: CASSEESEQYF
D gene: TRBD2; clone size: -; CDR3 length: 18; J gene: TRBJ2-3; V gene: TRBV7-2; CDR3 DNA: TGTGCCAGCAGCTTAGCGAGACTAGCGGGGGGGCCGACAGATACGCAGTATTTT; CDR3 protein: CASSLARLAGGPTDTQYF
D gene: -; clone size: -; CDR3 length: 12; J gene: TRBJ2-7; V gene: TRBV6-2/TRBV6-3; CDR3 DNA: TGTGCCAGCAGTCCGCATTCCTACGAGCAGTACTTC; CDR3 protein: CASSPHSYEQYF
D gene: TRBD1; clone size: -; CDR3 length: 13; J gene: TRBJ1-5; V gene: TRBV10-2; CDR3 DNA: TGCGCCAGCAGTCAGGGGGGCAATCAGCCCCAGCATTTT; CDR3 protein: CASSQGGNQPQHF
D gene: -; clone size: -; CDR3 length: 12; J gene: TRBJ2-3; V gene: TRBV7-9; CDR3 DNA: TGTGCCAGCAGCTTCGGCACAGATACGCAGTATTTT; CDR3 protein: CASSFGTDTQYF
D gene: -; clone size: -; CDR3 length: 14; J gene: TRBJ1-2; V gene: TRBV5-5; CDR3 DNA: TGTGCCAGCAGCTACCCGGAGGGGTTGTATGGCTACACCTTC; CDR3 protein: CASSYPEGLYGYTF
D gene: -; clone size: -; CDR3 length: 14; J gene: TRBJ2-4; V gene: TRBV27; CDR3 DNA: TGTGCCAGCAGTCCCTCGGGAGAGAGGGCCATTCAGTACTTC; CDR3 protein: CASSPSGERAIQYF
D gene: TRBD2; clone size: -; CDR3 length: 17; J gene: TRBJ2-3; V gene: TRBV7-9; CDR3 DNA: TGTGCCAGCAGCTTAGTCCGAGGCGGGAGGGGCACAGATACGCAGTATTTT; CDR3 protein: CASSLVRGGRGTDTQYF
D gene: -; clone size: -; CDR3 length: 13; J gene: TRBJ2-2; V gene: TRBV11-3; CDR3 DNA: TGTGCCAGCAGCTTAGATGTAGGAGGGGAGCTGTTTTTT; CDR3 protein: CASSLDVGGELFF
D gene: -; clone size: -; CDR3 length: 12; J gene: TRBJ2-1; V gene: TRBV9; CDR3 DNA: TGTGCCAGCAGCCCCCTTTTTCGTGAGCAGTTCTTC; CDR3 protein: CASSPLFREQFF
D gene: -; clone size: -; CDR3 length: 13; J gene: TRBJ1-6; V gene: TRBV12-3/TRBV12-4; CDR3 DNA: TGTGCCAGCAGTTTTCGGGAGGGCTCACCCCTCCACTTT; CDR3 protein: CASSFREGSPLHF
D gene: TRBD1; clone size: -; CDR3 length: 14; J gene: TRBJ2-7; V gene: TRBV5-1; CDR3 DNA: TGCGCCAGCAGCCCAACGGGACAGGGAGGCGAGCAGTACTTC; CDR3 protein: CASSPTGQGGEQYF